The rows below give T cell receptor beta chains drawn from one sample of a study of T cells in Graves' hyperthyroidism and ophthalmopathy. Each CDR3 protein gets one entry after TCRdb re-called the multiplex PCR reads with MiXCR. The sample has approximately 700,000 distinct CDR3 sequences; 45% are singletons. The sample taken for sequencing was peripheral blood or thyroid tissue (not recorded which). The receptors derive from an adult man with Graves' disease, either hyperthyroidism or ophthalmopathy (not recorded which). CDR3s include the opening cysteine and the closing phenylalanine or tryptophan. Each record gives: J gene, clone size, V gene, D gene, CDR3 DNA, CDR3 protein. A D gene is named only where the DNA matches it firmly. Clone size is stated in some rows and not others, as once, few, many or a class when expanded.

>TRBJ1-4|few|TRBV6-5|TRBD1
TGTGCCAGCAGCGACAGGGGAATTGCTAATGAAAAACTGTTTTTT
CASSDRGIANEKLFF
>TRBJ1-5|NA|TRBV11-2|NA
TGTGCCAGCAGCTCAAAAGACAGTTGGCAGCCCCAGCATTTT
CASSSKDSWQPQHF
>TRBJ1-1|NA|TRBV15|TRBD1
TGTGCCACTGCCGGGACAGGGGGATTTGGGAACACTGAAGCTTTCTTT
CATAGTGGFGNTEAFF
>TRBJ2-5|once|TRBV29-1|NA
TGCAGCGTATGGTCTAGGGGGGAGACCCAGTACTTC
CSVWSRGETQYF
>TRBJ1-6|many|TRBV7-9|TRBD1
TGTGCCAGCAGCATAGGTACCGGGACAGGGTCGGGGAATTCACCCCTCCACTTT
CASSIGTGTGSGNSPLHF
>TRBJ1-2|NA|TRBV7-9|TRBD1
TGTGCCAGCAGCTTAGATCCGGGACAGGCGTATGGCTACACCTTC
CASSLDPGQAYGYTF
>TRBJ1-1|NA|TRBV29-1|TRBD1
TGCAGCGCCAACTTAGACAGGGATACTGAAGCTTTCTTT
CSANLDRDTEAFF
>TRBJ1-3|NA|TRBV20-1|TRBD1
TGCAGTGCTAGAGGGGACAGTTCTGGAAACACCATATATTTT
CSARGDSSGNTIYF
>TRBJ2-5|NA|TRBV9|NA
TGTGCCAGCGGCGTCACCTTAGGGTTCGGGACAGAGACCCAGTACTTC
CASGVTLGFGTETQYF
>TRBJ1-1|many|TRBV7-9|NA
TGTGCCAGCAGCTTGACACAGAACACTGAAGCTTTCTTT
CASSLTQNTEAFF
>TRBJ1-1|NA|TRBV7-9|NA
TGTGCCAGCAGCACACACCAGAACACTGAAGCTTTCTTT
CASSTHQNTEAFF
>TRBJ2-2|few|TRBV7-9|TRBD1
TGTGCCAGCAGCGAGCCTTGGACAGGGTTGCCCGGGGAGCTGTTTTTT
CASSEPWTGLPGELFF
>TRBJ2-2|few|TRBV7-2|NA
TGTGCCAGCAGCTTAGGACAACTCGCGAACACCGGGGAGCTGTTTTTT
CASSLGQLANTGELFF
>TRBJ2-2|NA|TRBV7-9|NA
TGTGCCAGCAGCTTTAGTCCCGGGGAGCTGTTTTTT
CASSFSPGELFF
>TRBJ2-2|NA|TRBV29-1|TRBD2
TGCATCATAGCGGGAGCGAACACCGGGGAGCTGTTTTTT
CIIAGANTGELFF
>TRBJ1-3|few|TRBV7-9|NA
TGTGCCAGCCGCAGCTTAGGATCATCGGGACGCAACTCTGGAAACACCATATATTTT
CASRSLGSSGRNSGNTIYF
>TRBJ1-6|NA|TRBV10-3|NA
TGTGCCAGCAGTTACGGAGACTATAATTCACCCCTCCACTTT
CASSYGDYNSPLHF
>TRBJ1-3|NA|TRBV20-1|NA
TGCAGTGCTAGTAGGGGAAGTACTGGAAACACCATATATTTT
CSASRGSTGNTIYF
>TRBJ2-5|many|TRBV14|NA
TGTGCCAGCAGCCAACGAATACGGGGCAGCGAGACCCAGTACTTC
CASSQRIRGSETQYF
>TRBJ2-5|many|TRBV29-1|TRBD2
TGCAGCGTTGACGCGGGCGGGGGGGAGACCCAGTACTTC
CSVDAGGGETQYF
>TRBJ1-1|NA|TRBV2|NA
TGTGCCAGCACTGATGATAGGGTGATGGGCACTGAAGCTTTCTTT
CASTDDRVMGTEAFF
>TRBJ1-2|once|TRBV7-9|TRBD1
TGTGCCAGCAAGGGGGGGACAGGTTTAAACTATGGCTACACCTTC
CASKGGTGLNYGYTF
>TRBJ1-4|NA|TRBV7-2|NA
TGTGCCAGCAGCTTAGGGAAGAACTGGGCTAATGAAAAACTGTTTTTT
CASSLGKNWANEKLFF
>TRBJ2-7|few|TRBV20-1|NA
TGCAGTGCTAGCCACGCCTACGAGCAGTACTTC
CSASHAYEQYF